Described below is a single T cell receptor beta chain sequence and its context. These data belong to a study of shared clonotypes between healthy human individuals. Across the whole study: The study enrolled a couple of women and a few men aged 18 to 49. A donor's plate count was three for CD4 naive and three for CD4 memory; CD8 naive had two and CD8 memory one.

Germline V gene data show CDR1 as SEHNR and CDR2 as FQNEAQ (reference sequence). This CDR3 contains 14 residues. With 0 bases removed from V and 1 base from J, the gap between germline ends came to 6 bases. Clones were read by immunoSEQ multiplex PCR, and TCRdb kept only the in-frame ones, dropping some. The sample lists roughly 1,500,000 clones, about 98% occurring once. This sequence originates from a man aged 25-40 years in good health. The sequencing sample was made of naive CD4+ T cells sorted from blood. Subset specified: CD45RA+ positively selected. This chain connects TRBV7-9 to TRBJ1-1, with D uncertain. DNA for the CDR3: TGTGCCAGCAGCTTAGCGGGCGCGAACACTGAAGCTTTCTTT. Translated, it gives CASSLAGANTEAFF.